The 31 T cell receptor beta chains below come from one sample, sequenced in a study of post-analysis software for immune sequencing data. Study outcomes and limitations: Compared with controls, patients had more of roughly five TRBV segments, including TRBV5-6, TRBV5-1 and TRBV20-1.

Prepared TCR beta cDNA libraries contained unique molecular identifiers. TCRdb re-analysed the PCR reads in MiXCR, keeping a single row per CDR3 protein. The sample lists about 540,000 distinct CDR3 sequences, approximately 34% seen once, with approximately 5.4% in the top ten. For these TCRs, the target antigens are not known. Sequencing input: blood. Every receptor here comes from a girl aged 2-17 years with multiple sclerosis.

The rearrangement links TRBV6-6 to TRBJ2-5; D gene ambiguous. Germline V gene data show CDR1 as MNHNY and CDR2 as SVGAGI (reference sequence). V shed 0 bases and J shed 5 bases, with 10 bases lying between them. The CDR3 runs to 14 residues. The CDR3 reads CASSYSLGPETQYF. CDR3 coding DNA: TGTGCCAGCAGTTACTCCCTAGGGCCCGAGACCCAGTACTTC.

A few counts support this clonotype. The chain combines TRBV24-1 with TRBJ1-1; D gene unclear. Trimming pared 3 bases from V and 7 bases from J, leaving 14 bases between. This CDR3 is 14 amino acids long. Germline values: CDR1 KGHDR, CDR2 SFDVKD. This chain's CDR3 is CATSDPDEGGEAFF. The CDR3, as DNA: TGTGCCACCAGTGATCCAGATGAGGGCGGTGAAGCTTTCTTT.

This clonotype was observed a handful of times. V usage is TRBV20-1 and J usage is TRBJ1-2, with 8 bases lining up with TRBD1. The V segment lost 5 bases and the J segment 5 bases; nucleotides outside the gene matches: 10. The CDR3 covers 14 residues. From germline, CDR1 is DFQATT and CDR2 SNEGSKA (reference sequence). For the CDR3, the DNA is TGCAGTGCTCCCGGACAGGGAGCACCTTATGGCTACACCTTC. Protein sequence: CSAPGQGAPYGYTF.

This clonotype has only a few counts. This chain joins TRBV27 and TRBJ2-1; D uncertain. This CDR3 contains 14 residues. The V end was cut by 3 bases, the J end by 8 bases, with 14 bases between. Looked up from germline, CDR1 is MNHEY and CDR2 is SMNVEV (reference sequence). The CDR3 loop is CASSFEKGPHEQFF. The CDR3 nucleotides are TGTGCCAGCAGTTTTGAAAAGGGCCCCCATGAGCAGTTCTTC.

The chain combines TRBV5-1 with TRBJ2-1; D not certain. This CDR3 region has 18 residues. The germline gives CDR1 SGHRS, CDR2 YFSETQ. V dropped 4 bases and J dropped 8 bases, with 28 bases sitting between them. The CDR3 protein is CASSPELAGLVLQYEQFF. The CDR3 bases are TGCGCCAGCAGCCCTGAATTGGCAGGCTTAGTCCTACAATATGAGCAGTTCTTC.

This clonotype was seen ten or more times. The V and J genes are TRBV12-3 or TRBV12-4 and TRBJ1-2; D is ambiguous. Trimming removed 1 base at V and 2 bases at J, with 5 bases between. The CDR3 covers 13 residues. The CDR3, as DNA: TGTGCCAGCAGTTTAGAAAGAAACTATGGCTACACCTTC. This encodes CASSLERNYGYTF.

This clonotype occurred many times. This sequence joins TRBV29-1 and TRBJ2-5; either TRBD1 or TRBD2 may supply D (5 bases each). The CDR3 runs to 14 residues. Germline V lookup: CDR1 SQVTM, CDR2 ANQGSEA. V lost 3 bases and J lost 0, with 11 bases in between. The DNA for the CDR3 is TGCAGCGTTGACCTTGGGACGGACCAAGAGACCCAGTACTTC. The encoded protein is CSVDLGTDQETQYF.

The V and J genes are TRBV9 and TRBJ2-3; TRBD2 matches at 9 bases. Germline CDR1 and CDR2: SGDLS and YYNGEE. V lost 0 bases, J lost 7 bases, and 9 bases stayed unmatched. This CDR3 comprises 16 residues. CDR3 coding DNA: TGTGCCAGCAGCGTAGACGGGACTAGCTTGCTCCATACGCAGTATTTT. Translated: CASSVDGTSLLHTQYF.

The chain recombines TRBV7-3 with TRBJ2-1; 8 nucleotides match TRBD2. V dropped 5 bases and J dropped 4; count of bases not matched to a gene: 7. The CDR3 totals 15 residues. CDR1 and CDR2 from the germline V gene are SGHTA and FQGTGA. The CDR3 DNA reads as TGTGCCAGCAGCCCGGGACTAGGGACTTACAATGAGCAGTTCTTC. Protein product: CASSPGLGTYNEQFF.

This sequence joins TRBV7-2 and TRBJ2-5; 7 positions match TRBD2. The V and J ends lost 2 bases and 3 bases, in that order; junction bases with no gene match: 9. Germline CDR1 is SGHTA and CDR2 is FQGNSA. This CDR3 comprises 16 residues. CDR3 sequence: CASSLSRPSGKETQYF. In nucleotides, the CDR3 is TGTGCCAGCAGCTTAAGTCGGCCTAGCGGCAAAGAGACCCAGTACTTC. The entire variable domain, with the rest obtained from reference TRBV7-2 and TRBJ2-5, is as follows: GAGVSQSPSNKVTEKGKDVELRCDPISGHTALYWYRQSLGQGLEFLIYFQGNSAPDKSGLPSDRFSAERTGGSVSTLTIQRTQQEDSAVYLCASSLSRPSGKETQYFGPGTRLLVL.

This clonotype has a count of ten or more. The rearrangement uses TRBV11-2 and TRBJ1-6, with D unresolved. V lost 3 bases to trimming and J lost 7 bases, with 10 bases between them. The CDR3 is made up of 14 amino acids. Per the germline V gene, CDR1 is SGHAT and CDR2 is FQNNGV. CDR3 DNA: TGTGCCAGCAGCTTCCGGGGTCGGAATTCACCCCTCCACTTT. Its translation: CASSFRGRNSPLHF. Full variable domain (missing parts from reference TRBV11-2 and TRBJ1-6): EAGVAQSPRYKIIEKRQSVAFWCNPISGHATLYWYQQILGQGPKLLIQFQNNGVVDDSQLPKDRFSAERLKGVDSTLKIQPAKLEDSAVYLCASSFRGRNSPLHFGNGTRLTVT.

The chain has TRBV3-1 and TRBJ1-5; weak D call: TRBD1 (5 bases). CDR3 length: 15 residues. V lost 4 bases and J lost 7, with 17 bases in between. Per germline, CDR1 LGHDT and CDR2 YNNKEL (reference sequence). The CDR3 DNA sequence: TGTGCCAGCAGCCCAAACCGAGACAGTGGGCAGCCCCAGCATTTT. Amino acids: CASSPNRDSGQPQHF.

Only one count was recorded for this clonotype. The chain employs TRBV10-3 and TRBJ1-2; TRBD1 matches at 11 bases. V was clipped by 2 bases and J by 6 bases; unmatched bases: 2. CDR1 and CDR2 from the germline V gene are ENHRY and SYGVKD. This CDR3 has 14 amino acids. As DNA, the CDR3 is TGTGCCATCAGTGAGGGACAGGGGGCTGATGGCTACACCTTC. This codes for CAISEGQGADGYTF.

In its sample, this clonotype was seen many times. V usage is TRBV6-6 and J usage is TRBJ1-1; 10 bases match TRBD1. The CDR3 spans 13 residues. From germline, CDR1 is MNHNY and CDR2 SVGAGI (reference sequence). V was pared by 6 bases and J by 4 bases, with 2 bases of the junction left unmatched. In DNA, the CDR3 is TGTGCCAGCAGCCGGACAGGGGGCACTGAAGCTTTCTTT. It is translated as CASSRTGGTEAFF.

This clonotype has a handful of counts. A read error may produce the germline difference seen at one junction end. The chain recombines TRBV20-1 with TRBJ1-6, with D possibly TRBD1 on 6 matching bases. The CDR3 has 13 amino acids. The germline CDR1 and CDR2 sequences are DFQATT and SNEGSKA (reference sequence). The CDR3 region is CSARETGWSPLHF. CDR3 nucleotide sequence: TGCAGTGCCAGAGAAACAGGGTGGTCACCCCTCCACTTT.

The chain links TRBV11-2 to TRBJ2-1, with TRBD2 matching over 7 bases. Looked up from germline, CDR1 is SGHAT and CDR2 is FQNNGV. The CDR3 contains 14 residues. V lost 7 bases and J lost 8; bases outside the gene matches: 11. CDR3 in amino acids: CASNTGGGSDEQFF. In DNA, the CDR3 is TGTGCCAGCAACACAGGCGGGGGAAGTGATGAGCAGTTCTTC.

Only a few counts were recorded for this clonotype. The chain links TRBV20-1 to TRBJ2-3; TRBD2 might be the D (5 bases). Germline CDR1 DFQATT, CDR2 SNEGSKA (reference sequence). V lost 5 bases and J 2 bases, leaving 11 bases between the germline ends. This CDR3 comprises 13 residues. CDR3 loop: CSASTEVTDTQYF. The CDR3, as DNA: TGCAGTGCTTCGACGGAGGTCACAGATACGCAGTATTTT.

The rearrangement uses TRBV12-3 or TRBV12-4 and TRBJ2-3; 8 bases agree with TRBD2. V trimming: 7 bases; J trimming: 3 bases; junction bases outside the gene matches: 12. There are 16 residues in the CDR3. The CDR3 reads CASTSPTSGLTDTQYF. The CDR3 DNA reads as TGTGCCAGCACCTCTCCAACTAGCGGTTTGACAGATACGCAGTATTTT.

V usage is TRBV20-1 and J usage is TRBJ2-3; 9 bases are shared with TRBD1. Germline V lookup: CDR1 DFQATT, CDR2 SNEGSKA (reference sequence). The CDR3 is 14 residues long. The trim removed 5 bases at V and 5 bases at J, leaving 8 bases unmatched. The CDR3 bases are TGCAGTGCTGTGCGGGACAGGGAAGTAGATACGCAGTATTTT. It translates to CSAVRDREVDTQYF.

The genes are TRBV7-9 and TRBJ1-4, with 8 bases fitting TRBD1. CDR1 SEHNR and CDR2 FQNEAQ come from the germline V gene (reference sequence). CDR3 length: 15 amino acids. The V segment lost 5 bases and the J segment 6 bases; nucleotides outside the gene matches: 8. CDR3 region: CASSANRGSDEKLFF. The CDR3 coding sequence is TGTGCCAGCAGCGCCAACAGGGGGTCAGATGAAAAACTGTTTTTT.

The rearrangement joins TRBV5-1 to TRBJ1-1; tentatively, D is TRBD1 (5 bases). The germline gives CDR1 SGHRS, CDR2 YFSETQ. This CDR3 region has 16 residues. V dropped 1 base and J dropped 2 bases, with 15 bases sitting between them. The CDR3 nucleotides read TGCGCCAGCAGCTTGAACGTCCAGGGTGACAACACTGAAGCTTTCTTT. Protein product: CASSLNVQGDNTEAFF.

This clonotype was recorded a few times. The chain combines TRBV20-1 with TRBJ1-6, with TRBD1 as a possible D gene (6 bases). The germline V gene has CDR1 DFQATT and CDR2 SNEGSKA (reference sequence). CDR3 length equals 17 residues. V gave up 6 bases and J gave up 10 bases, with 28 bases separating them. This chain's CDR3 is CSASNHLEGGNRSPLHF. The CDR3, as DNA: TGCAGTGCGTCGAACCACCTTGAGGGGGGGAATAGATCACCCCTCCACTTT.

This clonotype was seen a handful of times. The genes are TRBV6-5 and TRBJ1-2, with D unclear. The CDR3 spans 14 residues. Germline lookup yields CDR1 MNHEY and CDR2 SVGAGI. V dropped 2 bases and J dropped 0 bases, with 7 bases sitting between them. In nucleotides, the CDR3 is TGTGCCAGCAGTTACAGGGAGGCTAACTATGGCTACACCTTC. Its translation: CASSYREANYGYTF.

This rearrangement joins TRBV5-1 to TRBJ1-4; the match to TRBD1 covers 7 bases. This CDR3 region has 14 residues. Per germline, CDR1 SGHRS and CDR2 YFSETQ. V trimming: 4 bases; J trimming: 7 bases; junction bases outside the gene matches: 7. Here the CDR3 DNA reads TGCGCCAGCAGCGATGGACAGGATTTTGAAAAACTGTTTTTT. Protein sequence: CASSDGQDFEKLFF.

The chain has TRBV2 and TRBJ2-1; D unresolved. Germline V gives CDR1 SNHLY, CDR2 FYNNEI. V was shortened by 8 bases and J by 7 bases, with 15 bases between the two germline ends. The CDR3 consists of 13 residues. The CDR3 is CASADGVANEQFF. Here the CDR3 DNA reads TGTGCCAGCGCTGACGGAGTGGCGAATGAGCAGTTCTTC.

This clonotype showed up just a few times. This chain uses TRBV6-5 with TRBJ2-7; 9 nucleotides agree with TRBD1. The CDR3 spans 16 residues. Trimming removed 0 bases from V and 4 bases from J; junction bases left unmatched: 7. Germline loops: CDR1 MNHEY, CDR2 SVGAGI. CDR3 nucleotides: TGTGCCAGCAGTTACTCTAGGACAGGGGACGTTTACGAGCAGTACTTC. It is translated as CASSYSRTGDVYEQYF.

The J gene is TRBJ2-5, the V gene TRBV24-1, with D maybe TRBD2 (6 bases). The V end was cut by 3 bases, the J end by 2 bases, with 15 bases between. Germline lookup yields CDR1 KGHDR and CDR2 SFDVKD. The CDR3 is made up of 16 amino acids. The CDR3 DNA is TGTGCCACCAGTGATCGGCAGGCCGGGACTCAAGAGACCCAGTACTTC. The encoded protein is CATSDRQAGTQETQYF.

The rearrangement links TRBV20-1 to TRBJ1-2; TRBD1 matches at 7 bases. This CDR3 is built from 13 residues. Germline CDR1 reads DFQATT; CDR2 reads SNEGSKA (reference sequence). V lost 6 bases to trimming and J lost 3 bases; unmatched junction nucleotides: 7. The CDR3 reads CSAQDREDYGYTF. In DNA form, the CDR3 reads TGCAGTGCCCAAGACAGGGAAGACTATGGCTACACCTTC.

The chain joins TRBV6-1 to TRBJ2-3, with TRBD1 matching over 8 bases. The CDR3 extends over 16 amino acids. V lost 6 bases and J lost 2; bases outside the gene matches: 10. In germline, CDR1 is MNHNS, CDR2 SASEGT. CDR3 residues: CASSSLSGGSTDTQYF. Here the CDR3 DNA reads TGTGCCAGCAGCTCTCTTTCAGGGGGCTCCACAGATACGCAGTATTTT.

The rearrangement uses TRBV12-3 or TRBV12-4 and TRBJ1-1, with D maybe TRBD1 (5 bases). The CDR3 has 14 residues. Deletions cut 6 bases from V and 5 bases from J, with 16 bases between. CDR3 sequence reads: CASSPAGLRTEAFF. In DNA, the CDR3 is TGTGCCAGCAGCCCCGCAGGGTTGCGGACTGAAGCTTTCTTT.

The chain recombines TRBV9 with TRBJ2-4; the D gene is possibly TRBD2 (6 bases). Trimming cost V 7 bases and J 1 base, with 21 bases left between them. The CDR3 spans 17 residues. Per germline, CDR1 SGDLS and CDR2 YYNGEE. This CDR3 reads CASRTGLLATAKNIQYF. The CDR3 nucleotides are TGTGCCAGCCGCACGGGACTTCTAGCCACGGCCAAAAACATTCAGTACTTC.